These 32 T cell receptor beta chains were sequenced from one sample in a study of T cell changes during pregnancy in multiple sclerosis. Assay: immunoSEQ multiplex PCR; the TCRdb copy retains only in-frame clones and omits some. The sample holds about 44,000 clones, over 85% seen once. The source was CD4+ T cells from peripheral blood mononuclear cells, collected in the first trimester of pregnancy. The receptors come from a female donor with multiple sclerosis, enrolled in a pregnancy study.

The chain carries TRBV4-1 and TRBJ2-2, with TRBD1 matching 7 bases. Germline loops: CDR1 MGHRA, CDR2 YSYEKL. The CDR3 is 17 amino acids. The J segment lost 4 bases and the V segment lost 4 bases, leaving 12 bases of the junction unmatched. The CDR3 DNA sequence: TGCGCCAGCAGCCGTCGTTCATCCGGGACAGCCACCGGGGAGCTGTTTTTT. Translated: CASSRRSSGTATGELFF.

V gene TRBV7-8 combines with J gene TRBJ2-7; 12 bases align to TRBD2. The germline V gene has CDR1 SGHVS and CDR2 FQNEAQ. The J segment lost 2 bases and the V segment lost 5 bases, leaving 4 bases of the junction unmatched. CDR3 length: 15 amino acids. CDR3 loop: CASSLGLAGTYEQYF. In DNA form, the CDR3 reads TGTGCCAGCAGCCTAGGACTAGCGGGAACCTACGAGCAGTACTTC.

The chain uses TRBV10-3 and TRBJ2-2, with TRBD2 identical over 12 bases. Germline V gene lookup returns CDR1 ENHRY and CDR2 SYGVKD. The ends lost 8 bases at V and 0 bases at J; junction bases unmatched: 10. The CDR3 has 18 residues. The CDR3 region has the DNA TGTGCCATCGGGCGGGTAGGACTAGCGGGGTCGAACACCGGGGAGCTGTTTTTT. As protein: CAIGRVGLAGSNTGELFF.

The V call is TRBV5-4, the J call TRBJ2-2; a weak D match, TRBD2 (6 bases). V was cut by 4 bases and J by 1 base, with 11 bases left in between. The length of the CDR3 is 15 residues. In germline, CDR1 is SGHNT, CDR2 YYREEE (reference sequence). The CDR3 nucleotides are TGTGCCAGCAGCCCCACTAGCCTGAACACCGGGGAGCTGTTTTTT. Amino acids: CASSPTSLNTGELFF.

CDR3 residues: CASSWGEGGRAEAFF. The DNA for the CDR3 is TGTGCCAGCAGCTGGGGCGAGGGGGGGCGAGCTGAAGCTTTCTTT. This sequence joins TRBV7-9 and TRBJ1-1; possible D gene TRBD1, 6 bases. Trimming removed 4 bases from V and 6 bases from J, with 18 bases in between. CDR1 and CDR2 from the germline V gene are SEHNR and FQNEAQ (reference sequence). CDR3 length: 15 amino acids.

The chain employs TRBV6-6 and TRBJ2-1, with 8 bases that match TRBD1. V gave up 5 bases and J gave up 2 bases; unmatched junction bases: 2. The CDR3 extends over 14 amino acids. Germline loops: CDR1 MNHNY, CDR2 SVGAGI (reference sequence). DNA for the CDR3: TGTGCCAGCAGTAAACAGGGGGCCTACAATGAGCAGTTCTTC. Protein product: CASSKQGAYNEQFF.

The CDR3 spells CASSFDRNTEAFF. The CDR3 nucleotides read TGTGCCAGCAGCTTTGACAGAAACACTGAAGCTTTCTTT. This rearrangement joins TRBV5-6 to TRBJ1-1; tentative D call: TRBD1 (5 bases). This CDR3 contains 13 residues. Germline lookup yields CDR1 SGHDT and CDR2 YYEEEE. With 2 bases removed from V and 2 bases from J, the gap between germline ends came to 7 bases.

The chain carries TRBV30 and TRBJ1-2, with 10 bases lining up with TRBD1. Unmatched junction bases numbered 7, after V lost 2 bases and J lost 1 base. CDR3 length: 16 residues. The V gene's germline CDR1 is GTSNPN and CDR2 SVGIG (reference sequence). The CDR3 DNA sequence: TGTGCCTGGAGTCAAGGGGGGGACAGGGGTAACTATGGCTACACCTTC. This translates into CAWSQGGDRGNYGYTF.

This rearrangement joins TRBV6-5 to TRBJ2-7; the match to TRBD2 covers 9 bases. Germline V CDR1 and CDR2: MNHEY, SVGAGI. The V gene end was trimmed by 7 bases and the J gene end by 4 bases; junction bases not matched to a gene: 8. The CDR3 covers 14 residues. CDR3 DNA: TGTGCCAGCAATGGTGGGACTAGCCTTTACGAGCAGTACTTC. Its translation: CASNGGTSLYEQYF.

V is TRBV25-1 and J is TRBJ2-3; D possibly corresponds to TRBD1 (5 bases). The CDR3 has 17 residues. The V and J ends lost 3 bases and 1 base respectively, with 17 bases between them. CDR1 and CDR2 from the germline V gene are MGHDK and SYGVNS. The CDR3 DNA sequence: TGTGCCAGCAGTGACACAGGACGGCTAGATGGCACAGATACGCAGTATTTT. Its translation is CASSDTGRLDGTDTQYF.

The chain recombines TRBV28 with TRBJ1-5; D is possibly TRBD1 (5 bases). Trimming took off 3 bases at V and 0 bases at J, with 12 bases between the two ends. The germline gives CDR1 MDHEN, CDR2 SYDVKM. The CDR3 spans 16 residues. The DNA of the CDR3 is TGTGCCAGCAGTTTCCCCCGGACACTTAGCAATCAGCCCCAGCATTTT. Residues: CASSFPRTLSNQPQHF.

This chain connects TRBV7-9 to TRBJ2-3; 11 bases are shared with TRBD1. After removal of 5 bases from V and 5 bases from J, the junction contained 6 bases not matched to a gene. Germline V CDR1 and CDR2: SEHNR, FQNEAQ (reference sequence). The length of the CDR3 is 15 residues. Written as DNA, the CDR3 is TGTGCCAGCAGCCAAACCGGGACAGGGGGAGATACGCAGTATTTT. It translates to CASSQTGTGGDTQYF.

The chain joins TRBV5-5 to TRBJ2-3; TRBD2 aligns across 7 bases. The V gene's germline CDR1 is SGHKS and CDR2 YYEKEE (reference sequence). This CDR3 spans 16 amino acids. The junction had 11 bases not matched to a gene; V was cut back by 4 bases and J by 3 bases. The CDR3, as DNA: TGTGCCAGCAGCCTCCTTCATGGCGGGAGTACAGATACGCAGTATTTT. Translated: CASSLLHGGSTDTQYF.

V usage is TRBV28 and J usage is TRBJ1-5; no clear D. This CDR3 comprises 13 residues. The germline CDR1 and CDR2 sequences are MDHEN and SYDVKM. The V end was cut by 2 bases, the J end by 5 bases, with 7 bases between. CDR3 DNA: TGTGCCAGCAGTTTAGTGGGCGATCAGCCCCAGCATTTT. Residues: CASSLVGDQPQHF.

The CDR3 is CAWSVDSNTEAFF. The CDR3 nucleotides are TGTGCCTGGAGTGTAGACTCAAACACTGAAGCTTTCTTT. The chain recombines TRBV30 with TRBJ1-1; D is unclear. CDR1 is GTSNPN, CDR2 SVGIG, per germline (reference sequence). Trimming stripped 0 bases from V and 2 bases from J, with 7 bases between. The length of the CDR3 is 13 residues.

This CDR3 reads CASSLAPAGGPPYYEQYF. The CDR3 coding sequence is TGTGCCAGCAGTTTAGCTCCAGCGGGAGGGCCCCCGTACTACGAGCAGTACTTC. The J gene is TRBJ2-7, the V gene TRBV27; 10 nucleotides agree with TRBD2. The germline gives CDR1 MNHEY, CDR2 SMNVEV (reference sequence). The J segment lost 3 bases and the V segment lost 2 bases, leaving 13 bases of the junction unmatched. This CDR3 is 18 amino acids long.

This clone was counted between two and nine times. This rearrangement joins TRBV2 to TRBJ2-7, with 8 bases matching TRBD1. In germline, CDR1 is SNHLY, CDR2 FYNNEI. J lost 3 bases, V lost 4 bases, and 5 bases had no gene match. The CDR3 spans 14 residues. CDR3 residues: CASSGGRGHYEQYF. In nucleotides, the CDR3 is TGTGCCAGCAGTGGGGGCAGGGGGCACTACGAGCAGTACTTC.

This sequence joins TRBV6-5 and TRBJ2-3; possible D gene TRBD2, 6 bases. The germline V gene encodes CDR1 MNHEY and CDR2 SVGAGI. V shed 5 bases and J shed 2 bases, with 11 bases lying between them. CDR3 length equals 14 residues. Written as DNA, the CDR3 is TGTGCCAGCAGTAGGGACTTTGACACAGATACGCAGTATTTT. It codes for CASSRDFDTDTQYF.

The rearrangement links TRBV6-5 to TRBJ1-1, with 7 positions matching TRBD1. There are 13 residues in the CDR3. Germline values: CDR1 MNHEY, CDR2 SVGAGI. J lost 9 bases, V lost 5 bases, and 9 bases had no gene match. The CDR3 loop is CASSKSQGRKAFF. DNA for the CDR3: TGTGCCAGCAGTAAATCACAGGGGAGAAAAGCTTTCTTT.

The CDR3 spells CASSVGGTRAEAFF. CDR3 bases: TGTGCCAGCAGCGTAGGGGGGACTCGGGCTGAAGCTTTCTTT. V and J are TRBV9 and TRBJ1-1; tentatively, D is TRBD1 (5 bases). V shed 0 bases and J shed 6 bases, with 12 bases lying between them. Germline CDR1 SGDLS, CDR2 YYNGEE. The CDR3 has 14 residues.

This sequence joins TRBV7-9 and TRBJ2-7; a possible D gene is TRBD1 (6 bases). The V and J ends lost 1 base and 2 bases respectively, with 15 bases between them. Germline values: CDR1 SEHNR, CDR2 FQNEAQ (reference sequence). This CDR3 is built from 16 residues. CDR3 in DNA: TGTGCCAGCAGCTTAGACCGAGAGGGGGTTACCTACGAGCAGTACTTC. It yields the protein CASSLDREGVTYEQYF.

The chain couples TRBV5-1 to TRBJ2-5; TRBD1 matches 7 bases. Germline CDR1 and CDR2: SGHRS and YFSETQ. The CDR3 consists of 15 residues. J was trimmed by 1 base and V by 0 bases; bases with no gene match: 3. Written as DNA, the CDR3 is TGCGCCAGCAGCTTGGGACAGGGAAGCCAAGAGACCCAGTACTTC. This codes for CASSLGQGSQETQYF.

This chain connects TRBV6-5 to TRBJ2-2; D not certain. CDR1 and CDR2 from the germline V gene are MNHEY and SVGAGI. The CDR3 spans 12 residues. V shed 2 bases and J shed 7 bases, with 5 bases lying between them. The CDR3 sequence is CASSYLGGELFF. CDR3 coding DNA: TGTGCCAGCAGTTACCTAGGCGGGGAGCTGTTTTTT.

DNA for the CDR3: TGTGCCAGCAGTTACACAGCCTACGAGCAGTACTTC. It specifies CASSYTAYEQYF. This sequence joins TRBV6-6 and TRBJ2-7; D gene uncertain. Germline loops: CDR1 MNHNY, CDR2 SVGAGI (reference sequence). Trimming took 2 bases from V and 2 from J, leaving 4 bases between them. CDR3 length: 12 amino acids.

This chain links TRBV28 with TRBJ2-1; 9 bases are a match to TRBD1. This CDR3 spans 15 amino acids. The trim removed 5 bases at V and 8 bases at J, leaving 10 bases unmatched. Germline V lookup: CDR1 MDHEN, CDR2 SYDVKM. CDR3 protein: CASSPPGTGWDEQFF. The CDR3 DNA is TGTGCCAGCAGTCCCCCCGGGACAGGGTGGGATGAGCAGTTCTTC.

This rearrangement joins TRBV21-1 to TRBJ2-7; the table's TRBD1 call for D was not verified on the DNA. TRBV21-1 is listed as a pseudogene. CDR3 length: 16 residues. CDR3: CASSPIPGQGVYEQYF. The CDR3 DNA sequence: TGTGCCAGCAGCCCAATCCCGGGACAGGGCGTCTACGAGCAGTACTTC.

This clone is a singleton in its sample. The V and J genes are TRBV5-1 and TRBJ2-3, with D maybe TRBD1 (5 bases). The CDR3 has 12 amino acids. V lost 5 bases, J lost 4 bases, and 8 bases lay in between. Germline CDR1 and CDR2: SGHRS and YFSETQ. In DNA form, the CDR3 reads TGCGCCAGCAGAACAGGCCCAGATACGCAGTATTTT. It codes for CASRTGPDTQYF. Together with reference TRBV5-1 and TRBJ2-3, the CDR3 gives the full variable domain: KAGVTQTPRYLIKTRGQQVTLSCSPISGHRSVSWYQQTPGQGLQFLFEYFSETQRNKGNFPGRFSGRQFSNSRSEMNVSTLELGDSALYLCASRTGPDTQYFGPGTRLTVL.

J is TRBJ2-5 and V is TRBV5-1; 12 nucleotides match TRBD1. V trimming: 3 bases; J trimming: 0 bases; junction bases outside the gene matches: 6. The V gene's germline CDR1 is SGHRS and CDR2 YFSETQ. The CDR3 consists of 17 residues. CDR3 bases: TGCGCCAGCAGCTCCGGGACAGGGGGCTTGGACCAAGAGACCCAGTACTTC. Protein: CASSSGTGGLDQETQYF.

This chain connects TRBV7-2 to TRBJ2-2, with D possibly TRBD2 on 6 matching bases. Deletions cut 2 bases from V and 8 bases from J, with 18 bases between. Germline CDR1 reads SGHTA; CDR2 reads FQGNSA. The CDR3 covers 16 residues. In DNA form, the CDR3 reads TGTGCCAGCAGCTTAATGTCGGGAGTGAGGCTAGGGGAGCTGTTTTTT. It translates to CASSLMSGVRLGELFF.

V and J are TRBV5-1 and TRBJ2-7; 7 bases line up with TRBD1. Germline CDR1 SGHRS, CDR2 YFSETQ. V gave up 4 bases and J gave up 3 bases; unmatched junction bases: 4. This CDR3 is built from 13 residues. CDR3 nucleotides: TGCGCCAGCAGCCGGGACAGCTACTACGAGCAGTACTTC. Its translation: CASSRDSYYEQYF.

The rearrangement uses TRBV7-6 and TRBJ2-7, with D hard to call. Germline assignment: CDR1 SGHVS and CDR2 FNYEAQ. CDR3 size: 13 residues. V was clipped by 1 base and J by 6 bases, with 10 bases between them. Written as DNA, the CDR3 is TGTGCCAGCAGCTTAGGGTGGCGAGGCGAGCAGTACTTC. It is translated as CASSLGWRGEQYF. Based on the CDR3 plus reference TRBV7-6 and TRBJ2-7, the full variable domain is GAGVSQSPRYKVTKRGQDVALRCDPISGHVSLYWYRQALGQGPEFLTYFNYEAQQDKSGLPNDRFSAERPEGSISTLTIQRTEQRDSAMYRCASSLGWRGEQYFGPGTRLTVT.

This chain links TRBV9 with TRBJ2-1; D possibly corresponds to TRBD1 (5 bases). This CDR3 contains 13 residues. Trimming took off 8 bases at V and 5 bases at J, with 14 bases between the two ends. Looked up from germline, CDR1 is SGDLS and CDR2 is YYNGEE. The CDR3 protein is CASRRVGDNEQFF. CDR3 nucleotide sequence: TGTGCCAGTCGGAGAGTAGGGGACAATGAGCAGTTCTTC.